This T cell receptor (beta chain) was sequenced in a study of T cells in localized non-small cell lung cancer. Broader study findings: Longer overall survival was linked to higher blood T cell density. Measurement of T cell clonality placed uninvolved adjacent lung highest, above the level in tumor. Out of the top 100 tumor clones, a median around 57 were seen in adjacent lung. Sequencing was restricted to one tumor region; therefore, heterogeneity remains possible.

Germline values: CDR1 MNHEY, CDR2 SVGAGI. The CDR3 contains 14 residues. The germline V and J ends were trimmed by 4 bases and 7 bases, with 13 bases remaining between them. The table came from immunoSEQ multiplex PCR; TCRdb's copy has only in-frame clones and leaves some out. This table has 45,000 to 55,000 clones, around 86% appearing once. This clone appeared a single time. What it binds is unknown. The sequences come from peripheral blood, collected before any cancer treatment. The clonotype comes from a male donor at least 60 years old with stage III squamous cell lung carcinoma. The J gene is TRBJ1-4, the V gene TRBV6-5; no clear D gene. For the CDR3, the DNA is TGTGCCAGCAGTTTAGAAGCCATCCCTGAAAAACTGTTTTTT. It encodes CASSLEAIPEKLFF.